Below, 26 T cell receptor beta chains from the same sample are listed, as sequenced in a study of cytomegalovirus exposure and HLA in healthy donors. Both 60 Vbeta primers and 13 Jbeta primers went into the PCR. Some clones are missing from TCRdb's copy, which holds only in-frame ones; the method was immunoSEQ multiplex PCR. The sample gives about 150,000 clones, 79% of which show up once; around 6.5% is in the top ten. Sequences were obtained from PBMCs. The receptor set was obtained from a man aged 50 to 60 in good health and CMV-seropositive.

This chain joins TRBV18 and TRBJ2-3; 12 bases line up with TRBD2. The length of the CDR3 is 16 residues. V lost 3 bases to trimming and J lost 3 bases; unmatched junction nucleotides: 4. Germline CDR1 is KGHSH and CDR2 is LQKENI. The CDR3 sequence: CASSPVGTSGTDTQYF. The CDR3 DNA follows: TGTGCCAGCTCACCTGTAGGGACTAGCGGGACAGATACGCAGTATTTT.

This chain connects TRBV6-1 to TRBJ1-1, with no clear D. This CDR3 is 15 amino acids long. Per germline, CDR1 MNHNS and CDR2 SASEGT. Trimming shortened V by 2 bases and J by 1 base, and 11 bases separated the two germline ends. The CDR3 nucleotides read TGTGCCAGCAGTGAACCACACAGCCCGAACACTGAAGCTTTCTTT. Its protein product is CASSEPHSPNTEAFF.

V and J are TRBV6-1 and TRBJ2-3; 12 nucleotides agree with TRBD2. V was clipped by 3 bases and J by 3 bases; unmatched bases: 10. Germline loops: CDR1 MNHNS, CDR2 SASEGT. The CDR3 runs 18 residues. The CDR3 here is CASSEGLAGLGGTDTQYF. In DNA form, the CDR3 reads TGTGCCAGCAGTGAGGGACTAGCGGGCTTGGGGGGGACAGATACGCAGTATTTT.

To note about this clone: Germline is not matched at one junction end, which may reflect a read error. The chain is built from TRBV5-1 and TRBJ1-4, with D uncertain. CDR1 and CDR2 from the germline V gene are SGHRS and YFSETQ. The CDR3 extends over 17 amino acids. Here the CDR3 reads CASRFSPEGSTNEKPFF. Here the CDR3 DNA reads TGCGCCAGCAGGTTCTCCCCCGAGGGCTCAACTAATGAAAAACCGTTTTTT.

The J gene is TRBJ1-5, the V gene TRBV6-1, with TRBD1 matching over 8 bases. This CDR3 contains 16 residues. Germline V CDR1 and CDR2: MNHNS, SASEGT. V trimming: 3 bases; J trimming: 6 bases; junction bases outside the gene matches: 10. The CDR3 coding sequence is TGTGCCAGCAGTGACCCGTTAAGGACAGGGTTTCAGCCCCAGCATTTT. Protein: CASSDPLRTGFQPQHF.

The chain is built from TRBV2 and TRBJ1-1; D remains unclear. This CDR3 region has 12 residues. The V gene's germline CDR1 is SNHLY and CDR2 FYNNEI. Trimming left V 4 bases short and J 11 bases short, with 14 bases between. The CDR3, as DNA: TGTGCCAGCAGTGGGAGCGGATTGGGCGCTTTCTTT. Translated: CASSGSGLGAFF.

The chain joins TRBV13 to TRBJ2-1; 7 nucleotides align to TRBD2. This CDR3 is 16 amino acids long. Germline assignment: CDR1 PRHDT and CDR2 FYEKMQ (reference sequence). V lost 5 bases and J lost 3; bases outside the gene matches: 10. CDR3 sequence (DNA): TGTGCCAGCAGCCGACCCGGGGGGTTCCGCTACAATGAGCAGTTCTTC. Encoded protein: CASSRPGGFRYNEQFF.

The gene calls are TRBV6-1 and TRBJ2-5; 8 bases align to TRBD2. This CDR3 is 17 amino acids long. J was trimmed by 4 bases and V by 3 bases; bases with no gene match: 13. The germline V gene encodes CDR1 MNHNS and CDR2 SASEGT. The CDR3 DNA reads TGTGCCAGCAGTGAGCCGACAGGACGCGGGGGGTTAGAGACCCAGTACTTC. Its translation is CASSEPTGRGGLETQYF.

This rearrangement joins TRBV5-1 to TRBJ2-7; 7 positions agree with TRBD2. V dropped 4 bases and J dropped 1; count of bases not matched to a gene: 5. From germline, CDR1 is SGHRS and CDR2 YFSETQ. The CDR3 runs 14 residues. CDR3: CASSQSSGSYEQYF. Written as DNA, the CDR3 is TGCGCCAGCAGCCAATCTAGCGGTTCCTACGAGCAGTACTTC. The variable domain in full, with the rest retrieved from reference TRBV5-1 and TRBJ2-7, is KAGVTQTPRYLIKTRGQQVTLSCSPISGHRSVSWYQQTPGQGLQFLFEYFSETQRNKGNFPGRFSGRQFSNSRSEMNVSTLELGDSALYLCASSQSSGSYEQYFGPGTRLTVT.

The rearrangement joins TRBV15 to TRBJ1-3; the match to TRBD1 covers 7 bases. Looked up from germline, CDR1 is LNHNV and CDR2 is YYDKDF (reference sequence). V was pared by 5 bases and J by 0 bases, with 10 bases of the junction left unmatched. CDR3 length equals 17 residues. CDR3 region: CATSGLGRDSSGNTIYF. As DNA, the CDR3 is TGTGCCACCAGCGGCTTAGGGCGGGACAGCTCTGGAAACACCATATATTTT.

The chain combines TRBV5-1 with TRBJ2-4; 9 nucleotides line up with TRBD2. Germline CDR1 and CDR2: SGHRS and YFSETQ. CDR3 length equals 14 residues. V shed 4 bases, J shed 6 bases, and the junction held 5 bases outside the gene matches. CDR3 in amino acids: CASSVTSGGNIQYF. Written as DNA, the CDR3 is TGCGCCAGCAGCGTGACTAGCGGAGGAAACATTCAGTACTTC. Based on the CDR3 plus reference TRBV5-1 and TRBJ2-4, the full variable domain is KAGVTQTPRYLIKTRGQQVTLSCSPISGHRSVSWYQQTPGQGLQFLFEYFSETQRNKGNFPGRFSGRQFSNSRSEMNVSTLELGDSALYLCASSVTSGGNIQYFGAGTRLSVL.

The genes are TRBV2 and TRBJ2-1, with a possible D match to TRBD2 (6 bases). From germline, CDR1 is SNHLY and CDR2 FYNNEI. The V and J ends lost 6 bases and 4 bases respectively, with 13 bases between them. The CDR3 runs 14 residues. The CDR3 loop reads CASRRGGRYNEQFF. Here the CDR3 DNA reads TGTGCCAGCAGGAGGGGAGGCCGTTACAATGAGCAGTTCTTC.

CDR3 sequence reads: CAWSSAYGTSGRVNEQFF. Here the CDR3 DNA reads TGTGCCTGGAGTTCAGCGTACGGGACTAGCGGGAGAGTTAATGAGCAGTTCTTC. This chain links TRBV30 with TRBJ2-1; 14 bases align to TRBD2. Germline-derived CDR1 and CDR2 are GTSNPN and SVGIG (reference sequence). This CDR3 has 18 residues. The junction had 13 bases not matched to a gene; V was cut back by 2 bases and J by 7 bases.

CDR3 in amino acids: CASSPRRLGSGYTF. The CDR3 DNA is TGTGCCAGCAGCCCGCGGAGGCTAGGGTCTGGCTACACCTTC. J is TRBJ1-2 and V is TRBV7-6; no firm D call. Per germline, CDR1 SGHVS and CDR2 FNYEAQ. This CDR3 is 14 amino acids long. V dropped 5 bases and J dropped 7 bases, with 17 bases sitting between them.

The rearrangement links TRBV6-5 to TRBJ2-7, with D possibly matching TRBD2 (6 bases). CDR3 length: 14 amino acids. Trimming removed 2 bases from V and 2 bases from J, with 10 bases in between. Germline CDR1 reads MNHEY; CDR2 reads SVGAGI. CDR3 residues: CASSYGSGPYEQYF. The CDR3 bases are TGTGCCAGCAGTTACGGTAGCGGCCCCTACGAGCAGTACTTC.

This chain links TRBV11-2 with TRBJ2-5; TRBD1 aligns across 7 bases. In germline, CDR1 is SGHAT, CDR2 FQNNGV. CDR3 length equals 14 residues. After removal of 3 bases from V and 1 base from J, the junction contained 2 bases not matched to a gene. CDR3 in DNA: TGTGCCAGCAGCTTGGGACAGATCCAAGAGACCCAGTACTTC. It encodes CASSLGQIQETQYF. The full variable domain, rest sourced from reference TRBV11-2 and TRBJ2-5, is EAGVAQSPRYKIIEKRQSVAFWCNPISGHATLYWYQQILGQGPKLLIQFQNNGVVDDSQLPKDRFSAERLKGVDSTLKIQPAKLEDSAVYLCASSLGQIQETQYFGPGTRLLVL.

The rearrangement joins TRBV14 to TRBJ1-2; D perhaps matches TRBD1 (6 bases). Trimming pared 2 bases from V and 8 bases from J, leaving 12 bases between. From germline, CDR1 is SGHDN and CDR2 FVKESK. This CDR3 has 13 residues. The CDR3 nucleotides are TGTGCCAGCAGCCAAAGCAGGGGAGCGGGCTACACCTTC. This translates into CASSQSRGAGYTF. Variable domain in full (rest from reference TRBV14 and TRBJ1-2): EAGVTQFPSHSVIEKGQTVTLRCDPISGHDNLYWYRRVMGKEIKFLLHFVKESKQDESGMPNNRFLAERTGGTYSTLKVQPAELEDSGVYFCASSQSRGAGYTFGSGTRLTVV.

With respect to this clone: This CDR3 is also generated by other DNA sequences in the sample. The rearrangement links TRBV7-3 to TRBJ2-3; a weak D match, TRBD2 (5 bases). V was trimmed by 5 bases and J by 6 bases, leaving 9 bases between them. The germline CDR1 and CDR2 sequences are SGHTA and FQGTGA. CDR3 size: 12 residues. The CDR3 DNA sequence: TGTGCCAGCAGCGTCTCGGGGGATACGCAGTATTTT. Its translation: CASSVSGDTQYF.

This clone was recorded a few times. The chain recombines TRBV6-6 with TRBJ2-2, with a weak D call TRBD1 (6 bases). This CDR3 has 13 amino acids. V dropped 7 bases and J dropped 5 bases, with 11 bases sitting between them. Germline-derived CDR1 and CDR2 are MNHNY and SVGAGI (reference sequence). The CDR3 here is CASTQRGTGELFF. For the CDR3, the DNA is TGTGCCAGCACCCAGAGGGGGACCGGGGAGCTGTTTTTT.

The V and J genes are TRBV2 and TRBJ2-5; TRBD2 might be the D (6 bases). Trimming cost V 3 bases and J 0 bases, with 11 bases left between them. The CDR3 covers 15 residues. The V gene's germline CDR1 is SNHLY and CDR2 FYNNEI. The CDR3 coding sequence is TGTGCCAGCAGTGAGGGGGAGGCGTACCAAGAGACCCAGTACTTC. It specifies CASSEGEAYQETQYF.

The rearrangement joins TRBV6-1 to TRBJ1-4, with no clear D. The CDR3 is 18 amino acids. CDR1 and CDR2 (germline): MNHNS, SASEGT. The V end lost 4 bases, the J end lost 3 bases, and 21 bases lay between the germline ends. The CDR3 region is CASSALGDYQVANEKLFF. The CDR3 nucleotides are TGTGCCAGCAGTGCCCTTGGAGACTACCAGGTGGCTAATGAAAAACTGTTTTTT.

The chain combines TRBV30 with TRBJ1-2; tentatively, D is TRBD1 (5 bases). V lost 3 bases and J lost 1, with 9 bases in between. The germline V gene encodes CDR1 GTSNPN and CDR2 SVGIG (reference sequence). The CDR3 length is 13 residues. The CDR3 is CAWSAGGNYGYTF. DNA of the CDR3: TGTGCCTGGAGCGCCGGGGGTAACTATGGCTACACCTTC.

This clone has a handful of counts. The V gene is TRBV10-2, the J gene TRBJ1-5; maybe TRBD1 (6 bases). Germline CDR1 reads WSHSY; CDR2 reads SAAADI. V was shortened by 4 bases and J by 4 bases, with 8 bases between the two germline ends. This CDR3 spans 13 amino acids. The CDR3 reads CASSGTDNQPQHF. The CDR3 nucleotides read TGCGCCAGCAGTGGGACAGATAATCAGCCCCAGCATTTT.

V is TRBV4-1 and J is TRBJ1-1; the D gene is possibly TRBD1 (5 bases). The CDR3 spans 14 residues. V lost 6 bases to trimming and J lost 5 bases, with 16 bases between them. CDR1 and CDR2 (germline): MGHRA, YSYEKL. The chain's CDR3 is CASRSSGLLTEAFF. The CDR3 DNA sequence: TGCGCCAGCAGGAGCTCAGGGTTGTTAACTGAAGCTTTCTTT.

CDR3 bases: TGTGCCAGCAGAGGTGGACAGGGGTGGAGGGCTTTCTTT. This codes for CASRGGQGWRAFF. The chain employs TRBV7-2 and TRBJ1-1, with 9 bases fitting TRBD1. The CDR3 spans 13 residues. Germline CDR1 SGHTA, CDR2 FQGNSA. With 6 bases clipped from V and 11 bases from J, the junction kept 10 bases outside the gene matches.

This clone has a single count. The J gene is TRBJ2-7, the V gene TRBV10-3, with D perhaps matching TRBD2 (6 bases). The ends were cut back, 10 bases at V and 3 bases at J, with 13 bases in the middle. Germline values: CDR1 ENHRY, CDR2 SYGVKD. The CDR3 contains 12 residues. CDR3 loop: CASSGEDYEQYF. In DNA, the CDR3 is TGTGCCAGTTCCGGGGAGGACTACGAGCAGTACTTC.